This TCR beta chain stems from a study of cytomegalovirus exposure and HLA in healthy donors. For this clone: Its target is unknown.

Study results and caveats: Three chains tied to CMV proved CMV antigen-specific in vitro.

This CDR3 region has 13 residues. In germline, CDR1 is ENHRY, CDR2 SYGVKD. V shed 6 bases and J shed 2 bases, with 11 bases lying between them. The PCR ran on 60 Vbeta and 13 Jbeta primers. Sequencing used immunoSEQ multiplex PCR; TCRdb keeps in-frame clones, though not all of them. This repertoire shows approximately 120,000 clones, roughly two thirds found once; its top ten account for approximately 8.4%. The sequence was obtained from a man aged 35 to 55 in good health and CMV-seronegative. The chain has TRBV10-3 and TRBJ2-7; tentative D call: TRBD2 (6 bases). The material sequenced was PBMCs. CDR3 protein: CAISGDLTYEQYF. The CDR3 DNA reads TGTGCCATCAGCGGGGACTTGACCTACGAGCAGTACTTC.